This is a list of T cell receptor beta chains from one sample in a study of cytotoxic CD8 clonotypes in ibrutinib-treated CLL. Generated by immunoSEQ multiplex PCR, the TCRdb table keeps only in-frame clones and is missing some. Of 90,000 to 100,000 clones in the sample, around 80% were seen once. This sample comprised PBMCs, obtained after 12 months of ibrutinib treatment. These TCRs come from a human donor with chronic lymphocytic leukemia. CDR3s include the opening cysteine and the closing phenylalanine or tryptophan. D genes are given only for firm matches. Rows give clone size only sometimes, using once, few, many, or a class for an expanded clone.

v_call,j_call,cdr3_length,clone_size,d_call,cdr3_aa,cdr3_nt
TRBV30,TRBJ2-3,15,-,TRBD2,CAWSGSGGAADTQYF,TGTGCCTGGAGTGGGAGCGGGGGGGCCGCAGATACGCAGTATTTT
TRBV5-1,TRBJ2-2,16,-,TRBD2,CASSGSGGARTGELFF,TGCGCCAGCAGCGGGAGCGGGGGGGCCAGGACCGGGGAGCTGTTTTTT
TRBV20-1,TRBJ2-1,10,-,-,CSAGYNEQFF,TGCAGTGCTGGTTACAATGAGCAGTTCTTC
TRBV6-1,TRBJ1-5,12,-,-,CASSESYQPQHF,TGTGCCAGCAGTGAATCCTATCAGCCCCAGCATTTT
TRBV7-9,TRBJ1-2,15,-,-,CASSLGKGANYGYTF,TGTGCCAGCAGCTTAGGGAAGGGGGCTAACTATGGCTACACCTTC
TRBV5-1,TRBJ2-7,15,-,TRBD2,CASSLFGGGVDEQYF,TGCGCCAGCAGCTTGTTCGGCGGGGGGGTGGACGAGCAGTACTTC
TRBV5-4,TRBJ2-5,15,-,-,CASSHRTWGQETQYF,TGTGCCAGCAGCCATAGGACGTGGGGGCAAGAGACCCAGTACTTC
TRBV7-2,TRBJ1-6,15,once,-,CASSPEGAYNSPLHF,TGTGCCAGCAGCCCCGAGGGGGCCTATAATTCACCCCTCCACTTT
TRBV21-1,TRBJ1-2,14,-,-,CASGGRAGNYGYTF,TGTGCCAGTGGGGGCAGGGCGGGTAACTATGGCTACACCTTC
TRBV4-1,TRBJ2-1,17,-,TRBD2,CASSQVPSGAHGIEQFF,TGCGCCAGCAGCCAAGTGCCTAGCGGGGCCCATGGCATTGAGCAGTTCTTC
TRBV6-6,TRBJ1-6,14,-,TRBD1,CASSNGQGPSPLHF,TGTGCCAGCAGCAACGGACAGGGGCCTTCACCCCTCCACTTT
TRBV30,TRBJ1-5,13,-,-,CAWTGASNQPQHF,TGTGCCTGGACGGGGGCCTCCAATCAGCCCCAGCATTTT
TRBV7-2,TRBJ2-2,14,-,-,CASRRTPNTGELFF,TGTGCCAGCAGACGGACCCCGAACACCGGGGAGCTGTTTTTT
TRBV11-3,TRBJ2-7,13,-,-,CASSLEPSHEQYF,TGTGCCAGCAGCTTAGAACCCAGCCACGAGCAGTACTTC
TRBV4-1,TRBJ1-1,12,medium-sized,TRBD1,CASSTGAGEAFF,TGCGCCTCGTCAACAGGGGCCGGGGAAGCTTTCTTT
TRBV6-6,TRBJ2-2,13,once,-,CASRPGKAGELFF,TGTGCCAGCAGACCAGGGAAGGCCGGGGAGCTGTTTTTT
TRBV27,TRBJ2-5,18,-,TRBD2,CASRAWASGVVGAETQYF,TGTGCCAGCAGGGCATGGGCTAGCGGCGTTGTTGGGGCAGAGACCCAGTACTTC
TRBV7-9,TRBJ2-7,16,-,TRBD1,CASSGRDRTVSYEQYF,TGTGCCAGCAGCGGACGGGACAGGACCGTTTCCTACGAGCAGTACTTC
TRBV11-3,TRBJ1-6,12,-,-,CASSLDLDRIHF,TGTGCCAGCAGCTTAGATCTTGACAGAATCCACTTT
TRBV6-4,TRBJ2-3,14,-,TRBD1,CASSDGQGPDTQYF,TGTGCCAGCAGTGATGGACAGGGCCCAGATACGCAGTATTTT
TRBV23-1,TRBJ2-5,18,-,TRBD1,CASNPPPPRDRGKETQYF,TGCGCCAGCAACCCGCCCCCTCCGCGGGACAGGGGGAAAGAGACCCAGTACTTC
TRBV19,TRBJ1-2,14,-,-,CASSMERDNYGYTF,TGTGCCAGTAGTATGGAAAGAGATAACTATGGCTACACCTTC
TRBV6-1,TRBJ2-5,13,medium-sized,-,CASGGRGWETQYF,TGTGCCAGCGGAGGAAGGGGGTGGGAGACCCAGTACTTC
TRBV5-1,TRBJ2-1,14,-,-,CASREDNSYNEQFF,TGCGCCAGCCGAGAGGACAACTCCTACAATGAGCAGTTCTTC
TRBV19,TRBJ2-6,18,-,TRBD1,CASRPGTGSASGANVLTF,TGTGCCAGTAGACCCGGGACAGGCTCGGCGTCTGGGGCCAACGTCCTGACTTTC
TRBV7-9,TRBJ2-7,16,-,TRBD2,CASSTNWGAGGYEQYF,TGTGCCAGCAGCACTAATTGGGGTGCGGGGGGTTACGAGCAGTACTTC
TRBV11-3,TRBJ1-5,13,few,-,CASSLNSNQPQHF,TGTGCCAGCAGCTTAAACAGCAATCAGCCCCAGCATTTT
TRBV27,TRBJ2-5,13,-,-,CASSLGFQETQYF,TGTGCCAGCAGTTTGGGCTTTCAAGAGACCCAGTACTTC
TRBV19,TRBJ2-7,14,-,TRBD1,CASSMGTGGYEQYF,TGTGCCAGTAGTATGGGGACAGGGGGCTACGAGCAGTACTTC
TRBV7-5,TRBJ1-4,16,-,-,CARSPPQGAANEKLFF,TGTGCCAGAAGCCCACCGCAGGGGGCGGCTAATGAAAAACTGTTTTTT
TRBV5-1,TRBJ2-3,15,once,TRBD2,CASNPGTSSSDTQYF,TGCGCCAGCAACCCCGGGACTAGCAGTTCAGATACGCAGTATTTT
TRBV5-4,TRBJ1-1,13,-,-,CASSQGAGNEAFF,TGTGCCAGCAGCCAAGGGGCAGGGAATGAAGCTTTCTTT
TRBV6-5,TRBJ2-7,14,-,-,CASSYRTASYEQYF,TGTGCCAGCAGTTACAGGACAGCTTCCTACGAGCAGTACTTC
TRBV7-2,TRBJ2-7,13,-,-,CASSLAGGVEQYF,TGTGCCAGCAGCTTAGCGGGGGGTGTCGAGCAGTACTTC
TRBV18,TRBJ2-1,14,-,-,CASSPEVGNNEQFF,TGTGCCAGCTCACCAGAGGTGGGGAACAATGAGCAGTTCTTC
TRBV19,TRBJ2-2,15,-,-,CASSIAGSPSRELFF,TGTGCCAGTAGTATAGCAGGGTCCCCCTCCCGGGAGCTGTTTTTT
TRBV25-1,TRBJ2-3,15,-,-,CASSHTESSTDTQYF,TGTGCCAGCAGTCACACCGAGTCTAGCACAGATACGCAGTATTTT
TRBV7-2,TRBJ2-5,13,-,-,CASSLDYRATQYF,TGTGCCAGCAGCCTAGACTACCGGGCGACCCAGTACTTC
TRBV7-2,TRBJ1-2,14,once,-,CASSLGETAYGYTF,TGTGCCAGCAGCTTAGGCGAGACAGCCTATGGCTACACCTTC
TRBV2,TRBJ2-7,13,few,TRBD2,CASGLASSYEQYF,TGTGCCAGCGGACTAGCCTCTTCCTACGAGCAGTACTTC
TRBV19,TRBJ2-5,14,-,-,CASSTSGTRETQYF,TGTGCCAGTAGTACCTCGGGGACACGGGAGACCCAGTACTTC
TRBV7-2,TRBJ2-7,15,-,-,CASSLTVGVGYEQYF,TGTGCCAGCAGCTTAACCGTAGGGGTCGGTTACGAGCAGTACTTC
TRBV10-2,TRBJ1-1,14,-,-,CASKAGRMNTEAFF,TGCGCCAGCAAGGCAGGGAGGATGAACACTGAAGCTTTCTTT
TRBV18,TRBJ1-6,15,-,-,CASSGGGREGSPLHF,TGTGCCAGCTCAGGGGGGGGGCGTGAAGGATCACCCCTCCACTTT